One and the same sample provided the 15 T cell receptor beta chains below, sequenced in a study of T-cell reconstitution after alpha-beta-depleted transplantation in children. It was with unique molecular identifiers that the TCRbeta library was prepared. TCRdb called the PCR reads again in MiXCR, with one record for every CDR3 protein. Among 780,000 or so distinct CDR3 sequences listed, 16% were seen once. The sequencing used PBMCs, mostly from graft donor cells, collected 360 days after TCRalphabeta/CD19-depleted stem cell transplant. The receptors were sampled from a male patient younger than 18 who had a stem cell transplant for acute lymphoblastic leukemia, so the T cells may come from the graft donor.

This clonotype occurred many times. V and J are TRBV5-1 and TRBJ1-1, with no clear D. There are 21 residues in the CDR3. The V gene's germline CDR1 is SGHRS and CDR2 YFSETQ. The V end lost 2 bases, the J end lost 0 bases, and 29 bases lay between the germline ends. In DNA, the CDR3 is TGCGCCAGCAGCTTAATCGTTACGTTGGGCAGGCCTAGAGCTTTGAACACTGAAGCTTTCTTT. Amino acids: CASSLIVTLGRPRALNTEAFF.

The rearrangement joins TRBV14 to TRBJ2-1; TRBD2 is a possible D gene (5 bases). Trimming pared 0 bases from V and 5 bases from J, leaving 8 bases between. Germline loops: CDR1 SGHDN, CDR2 FVKESK. This CDR3 is 14 amino acids long. The CDR3 bases are TGTGCCAGCAGCCAAGATGCCGGGGACAATGAGCAGTTCTTC. Translated, it gives CASSQDAGDNEQFF.

This clonotype was found a few times. The J gene is TRBJ2-1, the V gene TRBV29-1; D may be TRBD1 (5 bases). The CDR3 covers 13 residues. CDR1 SQVTM and CDR2 ANQGSEA come from the germline V gene. Trimming took off 8 bases at V and 0 bases at J, with 11 bases between the two ends. The CDR3, as DNA: TGCAGCTTTAAGGGGAACTCCTACAATGAGCAGTTCTTC. Its translation: CSFKGNSYNEQFF.

This clonotype has more than one count but fewer than ten. CDR3 coding DNA: TGCAGTGCTAGATCCGTGACAGACCAAGAGACCCAGTACTTC. Amino acid sequence: CSARSVTDQETQYF. V and J are TRBV20-1 and TRBJ2-5, with a tentative D call TRBD1 (5 bases). The germline gives CDR1 DFQATT, CDR2 SNEGSKA (reference sequence). CDR3 size: 14 residues. Trimming removed 2 bases from V and 0 bases from J, with 10 bases in between.

This clonotype was detected a few times. CDR3 sequence (DNA): TGTGCCACCAGCTTCCACAGGGGGCGAGGCTATGGCTACACCTTC. Translated, it gives CATSFHRGRGYGYTF. The chain carries TRBV15 and TRBJ1-2; 9 bases line up with TRBD1. The V and J ends lost 5 bases and 4 bases, in that order; junction bases with no gene match: 8. Per the germline V gene, CDR1 is LNHNV and CDR2 is YYDKDF (reference sequence). CDR3 size: 15 residues.

This clonotype has more than one count but fewer than ten. V usage is TRBV20-1 and J usage is TRBJ2-7, with D possibly TRBD1 on 5 matching bases. This CDR3 has 13 residues. Germline V CDR1 and CDR2: DFQATT, SNEGSKA (reference sequence). Trimming shortened V by 5 bases and J by 2 bases, and 13 bases separated the two germline ends. The CDR3 spells CSAPRRQTYEQYF. In nucleotides, the CDR3 is TGCAGTGCTCCCCGAAGACAGACCTACGAGCAGTACTTC.

The V gene is TRBV29-1, the J gene TRBJ2-7; D not certain. This CDR3 region has 12 residues. The germline CDR1 and CDR2 sequences are SQVTM and ANQGSEA. The ends were cut back, 5 bases at V and 3 bases at J, with 11 bases in the middle. In DNA, the CDR3 is TGCAGCGTTCTCAGGTTTGGCTACGAGCAGTACTTC. Translating gives CSVLRFGYEQYF.

In its sample, this clonotype was seen a few times. The rearrangement links TRBV20-1 to TRBJ2-7; D might be TRBD1 (6 bases). The CDR3 has 15 amino acids. V dropped 0 bases and J dropped 3 bases, with 15 bases sitting between them. Germline CDR1 reads DFQATT; CDR2 reads SNEGSKA (reference sequence). CDR3 DNA sequence: TGCAGTGCTAGAGAAGGGACATTTCCCAACTACGAGCAGTACTTC. Encoded protein: CSAREGTFPNYEQYF.

This clonotype was observed many times. V gene TRBV4-1 combines with J gene TRBJ2-2; 12 nucleotides agree with TRBD2. Per the germline V gene, CDR1 is MGHRA and CDR2 is YSYEKL. V gave up 2 bases and J gave up 5 bases; unmatched junction bases: 12. The CDR3 is 19 residues long. The CDR3 DNA sequence: TGCGCCAGCAGCCAAATTGCCCTTCTAGCGGGAGGGATTACCGGGGAGCTGTTTTTT. This gives the protein CASSQIALLAGGITGELFF.

This chain links TRBV21-1 with TRBJ1-1; the D call of TRBD1 is as the table states it, not checked on the DNA. TRBV21-1 is flagged as a pseudogene. This CDR3 has 15 amino acids. The CDR3 sequence is CASSKVGTPNTEAFF. In DNA form, the CDR3 reads TGTGCCAGCAGCAAAGTGGGGACACCGAACACTGAAGCTTTCTTT.

This chain joins TRBV27 and TRBJ1-2, with D tentatively TRBD1 (6 bases). This CDR3 has 14 amino acids. The germline gives CDR1 MNHEY, CDR2 SMNVEV (reference sequence). V lost 7 bases, J lost 4 bases, and 16 bases lay in between. The CDR3 DNA follows: TGTGCCAGCAAGCCGGAGGGGGTATTCTATGGCTACACCTTC. Its translation is CASKPEGVFYGYTF.

This clonotype was detected a few times. This rearrangement joins TRBV11-2 to TRBJ2-2; perhaps D is TRBD1 or TRBD2 (6 bases each). V was cut by 4 bases and J by 4 bases, with 16 bases left in between. Germline loops: CDR1 SGHAT, CDR2 FQNNGV. The CDR3 extends over 16 amino acids. The CDR3 loop is CASSSLRGVSTGELFF. For the CDR3, the DNA is TGTGCCAGCAGCTCCCTGAGGGGGGTGAGCACCGGGGAGCTGTTTTTT.

In its sample, this clonotype was seen a few times. J is TRBJ2-1 and V is TRBV5-1; TRBD2 might be the D (5 bases). The germline V gene encodes CDR1 SGHRS and CDR2 YFSETQ. The V end was cut by 4 bases, the J end by 10 bases, with 15 bases between. CDR3 length equals 13 residues. CDR3 region: CASSHTTPGEQFF. The CDR3 nucleotides are TGCGCCAGCAGCCATACAACCCCGGGGGAGCAGTTCTTC.

V usage is TRBV5-3 and J usage is TRBJ2-1; D remains ambiguous. TRBV5-3 has ORF status, its function being uncertain. V lost 2 bases to trimming and J lost 1 base, with 22 bases between them. The CDR3 loop spans 19 amino acids. For the CDR3, the DNA is TGTGCCAGAAGCTTATTGACTTATCCGGACCGAGGATCCTACAATGAGCAGTTCTTC. This gives the protein CARSLLTYPDRGSYNEQFF.

This chain uses TRBV5-4 with TRBJ2-3, with 14 positions matching TRBD2. The J segment lost 3 bases and the V segment lost 2 bases, leaving 8 bases of the junction unmatched. The CDR3 runs to 18 residues. Germline assignment: CDR1 SGHNT and CDR2 YYREEE (reference sequence). The DNA for the CDR3 is TGTGCCAGCAGCTTAGTCCGACTAGCGGGAGGGCCGACAGATACGCAGTATTTT. Its protein is CASSLVRLAGGPTDTQYF.